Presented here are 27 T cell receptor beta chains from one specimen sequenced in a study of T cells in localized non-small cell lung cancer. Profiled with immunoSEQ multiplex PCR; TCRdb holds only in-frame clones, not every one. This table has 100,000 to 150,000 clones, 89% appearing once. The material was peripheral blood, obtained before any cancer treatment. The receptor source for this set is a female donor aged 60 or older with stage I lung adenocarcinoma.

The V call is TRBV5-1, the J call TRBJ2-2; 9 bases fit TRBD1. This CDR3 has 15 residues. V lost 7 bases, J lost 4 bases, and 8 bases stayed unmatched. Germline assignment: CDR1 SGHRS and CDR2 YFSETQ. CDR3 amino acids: CASDDRGSSTGELFF. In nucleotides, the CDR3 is TGCGCCAGCGACGACAGGGGGTCGAGCACCGGGGAGCTGTTTTTT.

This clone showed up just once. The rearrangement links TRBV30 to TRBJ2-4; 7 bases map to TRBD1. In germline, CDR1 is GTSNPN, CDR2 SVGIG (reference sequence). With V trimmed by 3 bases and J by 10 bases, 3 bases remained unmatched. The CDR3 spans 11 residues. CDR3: CAWRQGNIQYF. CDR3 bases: TGTGCCTGGAGACAGGGGAATATTCAGTACTTC.

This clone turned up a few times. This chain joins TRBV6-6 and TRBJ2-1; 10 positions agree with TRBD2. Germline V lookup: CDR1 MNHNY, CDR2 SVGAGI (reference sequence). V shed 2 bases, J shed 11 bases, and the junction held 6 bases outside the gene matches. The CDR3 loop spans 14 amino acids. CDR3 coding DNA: TGTGCCAGCAGTTACGGGACTAGCGAGTGGCAGCAGTTCTTC. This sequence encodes CASSYGTSEWQQFF.

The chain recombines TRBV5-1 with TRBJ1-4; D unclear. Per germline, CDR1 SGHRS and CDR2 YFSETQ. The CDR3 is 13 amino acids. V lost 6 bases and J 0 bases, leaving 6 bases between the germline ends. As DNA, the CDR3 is TGCGCCAGCAAGACGGCAACTAATGAAAAACTGTTTTTT. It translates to CASKTATNEKLFF. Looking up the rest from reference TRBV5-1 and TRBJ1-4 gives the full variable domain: KAGVTQTPRYLIKTRGQQVTLSCSPISGHRSVSWYQQTPGQGLQFLFEYFSETQRNKGNFPGRFSGRQFSNSRSEMNVSTLELGDSALYLCASKTATNEKLFFGSGTQLSVL.

This CDR3 is CASSPTGFYQPQHF. CDR3 in DNA: TGTGCCAGCAGCCCCACAGGGTTCTATCAGCCCCAGCATTTT. The rearrangement joins TRBV11-2 to TRBJ1-5, with D tentatively TRBD1 (6 bases). This CDR3 contains 14 residues. V was cut by 5 bases and J by 5 bases, with 13 bases left in between. Germline V gene sequence: CDR1 SGHAT, CDR2 FQNNGV.

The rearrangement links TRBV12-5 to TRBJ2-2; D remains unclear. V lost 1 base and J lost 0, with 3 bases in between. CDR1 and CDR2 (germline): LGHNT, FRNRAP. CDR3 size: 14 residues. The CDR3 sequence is CASGLGPNTGELFF. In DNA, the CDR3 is TGTGCTAGTGGTTTGGGACCGAACACCGGGGAGCTGTTTTTT.

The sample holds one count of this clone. Here the CDR3 reads CATHNSGANVLTF. In DNA, the CDR3 is TGTGCCACCCACAACTCTGGGGCCAACGTCCTGACTTTC. The chain joins TRBV6-5 to TRBJ2-6; D unclear. The ends were cut back, 10 bases at V and 0 bases at J, with 7 bases in the middle. Germline V gives CDR1 MNHEY, CDR2 SVGAGI. The length of the CDR3 is 13 residues.

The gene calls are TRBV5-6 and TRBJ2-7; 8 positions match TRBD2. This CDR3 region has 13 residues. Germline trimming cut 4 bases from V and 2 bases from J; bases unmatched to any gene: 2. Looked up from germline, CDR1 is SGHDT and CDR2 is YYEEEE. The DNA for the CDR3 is TGTGCCAGCAGCAGGGGACTAGCCTACGAGCAGTACTTC. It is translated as CASSRGLAYEQYF. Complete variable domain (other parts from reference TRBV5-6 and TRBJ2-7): DAGVTQSPTHLIKTRGQQVTLRCSPKSGHDTVSWYQQALGQGPQFIFQYYEEEERQRGNFPDRFSGHQFPNYSSELNVNALLLGDSALYLCASSRGLAYEQYFGPGTRLTVT.

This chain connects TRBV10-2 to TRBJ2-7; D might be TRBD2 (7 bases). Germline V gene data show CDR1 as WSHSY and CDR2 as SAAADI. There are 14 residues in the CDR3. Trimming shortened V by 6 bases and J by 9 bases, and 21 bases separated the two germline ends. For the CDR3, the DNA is TGCGCCAGCAGACCAGGGGACTATCTTCGGGGGCAGTACTTC. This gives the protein CASRPGDYLRGQYF.

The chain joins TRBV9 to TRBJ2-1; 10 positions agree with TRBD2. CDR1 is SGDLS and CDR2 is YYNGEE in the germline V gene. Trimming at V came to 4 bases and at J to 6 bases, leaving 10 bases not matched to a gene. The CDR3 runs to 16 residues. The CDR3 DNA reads TGTGCCAGCAGCAGACGGACTAGCGGCGCCTTCAATGAGCAGTTCTTC. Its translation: CASSRRTSGAFNEQFF. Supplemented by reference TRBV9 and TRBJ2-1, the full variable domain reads DSGVTQTPKHLITATGQRVTLRCSPRSGDLSVYWYQQSLDQGLQFLIQYYNGEERAKGNILERFSAQQFPDLHSELNLSSLELGDSALYFCASSRRTSGAFNEQFFGPGTRLTVL.

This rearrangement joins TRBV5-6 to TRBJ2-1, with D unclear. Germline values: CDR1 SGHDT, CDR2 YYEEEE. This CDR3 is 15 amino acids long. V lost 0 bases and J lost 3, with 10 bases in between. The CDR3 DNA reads TGTGCCAGCAGCTTGGCAGGATTACTCTACAATGAGCAGTTCTTC. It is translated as CASSLAGLLYNEQFF.

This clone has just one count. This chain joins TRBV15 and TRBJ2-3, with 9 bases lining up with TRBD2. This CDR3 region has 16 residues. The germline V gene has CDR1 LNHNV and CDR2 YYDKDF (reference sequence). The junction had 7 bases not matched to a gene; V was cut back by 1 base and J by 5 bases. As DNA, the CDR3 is TGTGCCACCAGCAGAGGCTCTAGCGGGATAAGAGATACGCAGTATTTT. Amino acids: CATSRGSSGIRDTQYF. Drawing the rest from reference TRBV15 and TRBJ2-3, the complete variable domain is DAMVIQNPRYQVTQFGKPVTLSCSQTLNHNVMYWYQQKSSQAPKLLFHYYDKDFNNEADTPDNFQSRRPNTSFCFLDIRSPGLGDTAMYLCATSRGSSGIRDTQYFGPGTRLTVL.

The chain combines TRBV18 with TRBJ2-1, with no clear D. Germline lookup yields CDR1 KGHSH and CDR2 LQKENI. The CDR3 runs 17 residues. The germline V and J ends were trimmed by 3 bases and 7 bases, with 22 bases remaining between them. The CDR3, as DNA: TGTGCCAGCTCACCGAAAAGCTCACTATCCTATAAAAATGAGCAGTTCTTC. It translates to CASSPKSSLSYKNEQFF. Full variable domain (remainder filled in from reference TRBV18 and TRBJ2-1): NAGVMQNPRHLVRRRGQEARLRCSPMKGHSHVYWYRQLPEEGLKFMVYLQKENIIDESGMPKERFSAEFPKEGPSILRIQQVVRGDSAAYFCASSPKSSLSYKNEQFFGPGTRLTVL.

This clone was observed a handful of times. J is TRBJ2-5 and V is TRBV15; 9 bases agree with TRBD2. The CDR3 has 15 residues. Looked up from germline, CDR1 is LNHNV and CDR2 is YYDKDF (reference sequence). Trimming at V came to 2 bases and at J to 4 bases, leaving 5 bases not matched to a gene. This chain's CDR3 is CATSRRAGGVETQYF. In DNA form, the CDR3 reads TGTGCCACCAGCAGACGAGCGGGAGGTGTAGAGACCCAGTACTTC. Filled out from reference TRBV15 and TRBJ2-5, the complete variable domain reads DAMVIQNPRYQVTQFGKPVTLSCSQTLNHNVMYWYQQKSSQAPKLLFHYYDKDFNNEADTPDNFQSRRPNTSFCFLDIRSPGLGDTAMYLCATSRRAGGVETQYFGPGTRLLVL.

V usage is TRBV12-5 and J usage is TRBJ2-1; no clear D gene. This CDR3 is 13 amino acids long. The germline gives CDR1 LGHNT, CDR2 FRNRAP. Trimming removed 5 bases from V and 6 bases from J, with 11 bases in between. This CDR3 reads CASGPTNLNEQFF. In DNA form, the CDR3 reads TGTGCTAGTGGTCCAACGAACCTCAATGAGCAGTTCTTC.

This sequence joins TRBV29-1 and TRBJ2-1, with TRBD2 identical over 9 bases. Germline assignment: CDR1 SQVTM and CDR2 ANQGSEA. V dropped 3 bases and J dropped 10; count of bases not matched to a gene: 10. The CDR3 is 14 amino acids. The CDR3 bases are TGCAGCGTTGATCCGACTAGCGGCCTATTCGAGCAGTTCTTC. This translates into CSVDPTSGLFEQFF.

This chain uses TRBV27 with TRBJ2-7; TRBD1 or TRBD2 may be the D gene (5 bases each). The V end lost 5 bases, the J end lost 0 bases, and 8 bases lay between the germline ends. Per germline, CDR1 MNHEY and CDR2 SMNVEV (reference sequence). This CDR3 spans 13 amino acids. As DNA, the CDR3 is TGTGCCAGCAGTCGGGGCCCCTCCTACGAGCAGTACTTC. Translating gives CASSRGPSYEQYF.

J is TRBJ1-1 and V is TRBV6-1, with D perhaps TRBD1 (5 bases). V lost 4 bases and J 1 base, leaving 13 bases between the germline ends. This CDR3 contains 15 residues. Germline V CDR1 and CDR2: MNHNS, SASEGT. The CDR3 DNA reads TGTGCCAGCAGTGGGGGGTTCGCGGGGAACACTGAAGCTTTCTTT. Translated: CASSGGFAGNTEAFF.

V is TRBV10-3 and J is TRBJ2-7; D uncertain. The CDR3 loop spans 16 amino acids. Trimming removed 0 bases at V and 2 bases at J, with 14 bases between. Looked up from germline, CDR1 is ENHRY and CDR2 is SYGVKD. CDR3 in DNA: TGTGCCATCAGTGAGTCGATAGCTTATCCCACCTACGAGCAGTACTTC. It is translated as CAISESIAYPTYEQYF.

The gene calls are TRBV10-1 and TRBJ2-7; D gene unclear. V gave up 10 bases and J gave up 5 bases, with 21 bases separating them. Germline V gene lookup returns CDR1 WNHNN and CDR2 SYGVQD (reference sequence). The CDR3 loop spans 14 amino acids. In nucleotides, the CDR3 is TGCGCCATACAGACGGACGGCCCTATGGACGAGCAGTACTTC. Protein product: CAIQTDGPMDEQYF.

DNA of the CDR3: TGTGCCAGCAGCCCTCGTCTAAGAAGAGGCACAGATACGCAGTATTTT. Translating it yields CASSPRLRRGTDTQYF. This chain uses TRBV28 with TRBJ2-3; no definite D call. Per germline, CDR1 MDHEN and CDR2 SYDVKM. The CDR3 has 16 amino acids. The ends were cut back, 6 bases at V and 1 base at J, with 17 bases in the middle. Full variable domain (missing parts from reference TRBV28 and TRBJ2-3): DVKVTQSSRYLVKRTGEKVFLECVQDMDHENMFWYRQDPGLGLRLIYFSYDVKMKEKGDIPEGYSVSREKKERFSLILESASTNQTSMYLCASSPRLRRGTDTQYFGPGTRLTVL.

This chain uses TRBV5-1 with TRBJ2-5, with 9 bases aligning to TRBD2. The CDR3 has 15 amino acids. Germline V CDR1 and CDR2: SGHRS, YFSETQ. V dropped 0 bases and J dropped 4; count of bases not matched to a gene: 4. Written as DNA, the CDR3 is TGCGCCAGCAGCTTGGATCTAGCGGGGCTAGAGACCCAGTACTTC. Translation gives CASSLDLAGLETQYF.

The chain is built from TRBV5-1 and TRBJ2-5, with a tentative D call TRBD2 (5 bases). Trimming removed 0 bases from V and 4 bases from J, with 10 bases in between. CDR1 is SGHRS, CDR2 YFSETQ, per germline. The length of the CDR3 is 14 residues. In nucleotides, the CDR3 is TGCGCCAGCAGCTTGGAGGCTAGCACAGAGACCCAGTACTTC. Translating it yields CASSLEASTETQYF.

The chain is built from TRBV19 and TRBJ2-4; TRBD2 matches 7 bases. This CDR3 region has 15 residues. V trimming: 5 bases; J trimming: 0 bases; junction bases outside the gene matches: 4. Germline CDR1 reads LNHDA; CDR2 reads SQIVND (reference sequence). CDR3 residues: CASSLGGIAKNIQYF. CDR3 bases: TGTGCCAGTAGTCTCGGGGGGATAGCCAAAAACATTCAGTACTTC.

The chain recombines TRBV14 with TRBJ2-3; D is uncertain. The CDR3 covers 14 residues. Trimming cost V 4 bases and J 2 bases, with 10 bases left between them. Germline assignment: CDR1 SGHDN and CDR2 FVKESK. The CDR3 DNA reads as TGTGCCAGCAGCCCGTTAGATTTCACAGATACGCAGTATTTT. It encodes CASSPLDFTDTQYF.

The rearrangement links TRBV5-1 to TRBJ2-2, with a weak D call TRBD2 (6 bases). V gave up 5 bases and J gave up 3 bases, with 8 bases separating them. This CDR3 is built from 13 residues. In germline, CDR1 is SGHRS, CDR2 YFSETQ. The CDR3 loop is CASRRDYTGELFF. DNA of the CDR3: TGCGCCAGCAGGCGGGACTACACCGGGGAGCTGTTTTTT.

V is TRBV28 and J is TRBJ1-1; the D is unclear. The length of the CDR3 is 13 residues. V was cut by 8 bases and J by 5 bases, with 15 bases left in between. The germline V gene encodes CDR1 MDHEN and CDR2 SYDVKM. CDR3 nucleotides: TGTGCCAGCCTCCTCCAAGGGAAAACTGAAGCTTTCTTT. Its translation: CASLLQGKTEAFF.